This record covers a single TCR beta chain. Its matching antigen is unknown. Generated by immunoSEQ multiplex PCR, the TCRdb table keeps only in-frame clones and is missing some. Found here are about 49,000 clones, roughly 79% of them singletons; the top ten hold roughly 7.9%. Blood was sampled at baseline, cycle 4 day 1, and cycle 7 day 1. This sample is drawn from a study of OX40 agonist ivuxolimab in advanced cancers. Study at large: Patients received intravenous ivuxolimab every 2 weeks at 0.01 to 10 mg/kg. The study reported partial responses in three patients: one hepatocellular carcinoma, two cutaneous melanoma.

Whole-study results and caveats: Clones of CD4+ and CD8+ blood T cells grew by week 6 at doses of 0.1 to 3.0 mg/kg.

Sequencing was performed on CD4+ or CD8+ T cells sorted from blood, taken in a trial of the OX40 agonist ivuxolimab. The source of this sequence is an adult with an advanced solid tumor such as melanoma, head and neck, liver or kidney cancer.

This CDR3 is CASRHPPGGREGVEQFF. CDR3 in DNA: TGTGCCAGCAGACACCCACCCGGTGGGCGGGAGGGGGTAGAGCAGTTCTTC. This rearrangement joins TRBV11-2 to TRBJ2-1; 9 positions agree with TRBD2. Germline V gives CDR1 SGHAT, CDR2 FQNNGV. CDR3 length: 17 residues. V lost 6 bases to trimming and J lost 10 bases; unmatched junction nucleotides: 19.